The present entry profiles one TCR beta chain with its context. This clonotype was seen repeatedly, ten times or more. It lacks a known antigen. Qualities for individual bases were not recorded, and no much larger clone is one base off. The entry originates in a study of T-cell reconstitution after alpha-beta-depleted transplantation in children (dated by TCRdb to the mid-2010s). General notes on the study: Using TCR repertoire profiling, the study followed T-cell immune reconstitution in a quantitative way in children after TCRalphabeta/CD19-depleted allogeneic hematopoietic cell transplantation.

Libraries were constructed by PCR. The data were produced on an Illumina HiSeq 2500. To normalize quantification of the TCRbeta repertoire, the TCR libraries were built with molecular barcoding that relied on unique molecular identifiers. The public reads were run again by TCRdb, first through fastp at Q25 and then through MiXCR, and only productive beta chains were kept. Every entry covers one CDR3 protein and lists the most common genes and DNA from its rows. The sample records around 240,000 distinct CDR3 sequences, around 8.9% of which are singletons. Of the sample, around 5% is held by the ten largest clones. V loses 5 bases at its end and J loses 0 bases; junction bases beyond the gene matches: 22. Via the germline V gene (reference sequence), CDR1 is DFQATT and CDR2 SNEGSKA. Including the terminal cysteine and phenylalanine, the CDR3 comprises 20 residues. The entry retains the CDR3 DNA only, 60 bases that are in frame from base 1.

The rearrangement joined TRBV20-1 to TRBJ2-7, with 10 bases aligning to TRBD2. The TCR sequence derives from a human donor who donated a stem cell graft to a child with SCID. The sequencing used PBMCs from the stem cell graft donor, collected from the stem cell graft. The CDR3 reads CSAGTRVGASGGPSSYEQYF. The base sequence is TGCAGTGCTGGAACCCGAGTCGGGGCTAGCGGGGGCCCGAGCTCCTACGAGCAGTACTTC.